This TCR beta chain was retrieved from a study of CD8 T cells in Susac syndrome. Overall study context: The Susac syndrome patients that were sequenced included over 5 with active disease and roughly 8 in remission. Patients with Susac syndrome, at blood draw, were therapy-naive, on corticosteroids, or on intravenous immunoglobulin alone. Study results and caveats: Clonal expansion involving Susac CD8+ cells peaked in TEMRA cells and active patients.

This clonotype was found once. Antigen specificity is unknown. With random hexamers, reverse transcription was performed on about 0.5 to 1 ug of RNA. Each CDR3 protein is one row after TCRdb ran MiXCR on the immunoSEQ multiplex PCR reads. Here the sample spans about 76,000 distinct CDR3 sequences, 80% to 95% being singletons. This clonotype was sampled from a human donor with Susac syndrome. The sequenced material came from CD8+ T cells from PBMCs.

This chain's CDR3 is CASSSIRTGSTGELFF. CDR3 in DNA: TGTGCCAGCAGCAGTATTCGGACAGGTTCCACCGGGGAGCTGTTTTTT. The chain joins TRBV11-2 to TRBJ2-2; 7 nucleotides match TRBD1. The V gene's germline CDR1 is SGHAT and CDR2 FQNNGV. With 5 bases clipped from V and 4 bases from J, the junction kept 10 bases outside the gene matches. The CDR3 totals 16 residues. The variable domain in full, with the rest retrieved from reference TRBV11-2 and TRBJ2-2, is EAGVAQSPRYKIIEKRQSVAFWCNPISGHATLYWYQQILGQGPKLLIQFQNNGVVDDSQLPKDRFSAERLKGVDSTLKIQPAKLEDSAVYLCASSSIRTGSTGELFFGEGSRLTVL.